This TCR beta chain appears in the sequencing data of a study of Ad26.COV2.S vaccination and SARS-CoV-2 variants (dated by TCRdb to the early 2020s). Regarding the research as a whole: Vaccine-arm donors came from COV1001, a multicentre, randomized, double-blind, placebo-controlled phase I-IIa trial of Ad26.COV2.S in healthy adults. Ad26.COV2.S was given intramuscularly at 5x10^10 or 1x10^11 viral particles, as a single shot or as two shots 56 days apart. TCRbeta repertoire sequencing was used to assess the specificity and breadth of SARS-CoV-2-reactive T cell receptors after Ad26.COV2.S vaccination. The TCR-sequenced set comprised around 30 samples: some 20 Ad26.COV2.S vaccine recipients, 5 placebo recipients and 8 SARS-CoV-2 convalescent individuals. Participants in the trial were split at random into five groups of five each, receiving low-dose or high-dose Ad26.COV2.S once or twice, or else placebo on both occasions. Investigators remained blinded to trial group allocation during experiments and outcome assessment. Results the study describes overall, beyond this receptor: The study lacked the statistical power to compare responses across vaccine doses or regimens. Substantial breadth of spike-specific CD8+ and CD4+ T cell responses was reported after vaccination. It was noted by the authors that total T cell responses may have been underestimated by the TCR breadth and depth analyses. Vaccine and placebo recipients had comparable non-spike TCR breadth, which fits with the vaccine containing only spike. Higher spike-specific TCR breadth was observed in Ad26.COV2.S recipients than in placebo recipients (P = 0.0014).

CDR1 is given as MNHEY and CDR2 as SMNVEV, both from the germline V gene (reference sequence). The CDR3, from cysteine to phenylalanine, totals 12 residues. The only DNA kept is the CDR3, 36 bases in frame from the first base. V and J are truncated by 6 bases and 11 bases respectively, leaving an intervening sequence of 14 bases. Worth noting for this clone: Its cognate antigen has yet to be identified. No much larger clone exists at a distance of one base, and base qualities are not known.

TCRbeta CDR3 regions were sequenced with the immunoSEQ Assay. After extraction, genomic DNA underwent amplification by bias-controlled multiplex PCR, followed by high-throughput sequencing. In the paper's pipeline: To quantify the absolute abundance of every unique TCRbeta CDR3 region, sequences were collapsed and filtered. Usable DNA was measured by amplifying reference genes present in all nucleated cells, and TCRbeta template counts were normalized to that usable DNA to estimate T cell fraction. Repertoire TCRs were annotated as SARS-CoV-2-specific by exact matching of V gene, CDR3 amino acid sequence and J gene to a known reactive TCR set. The reference SARS-CoV-2 TCR set was obtained from MIRA and was filtered for enrichment in COVID-19-positive ImmuneCODE repertoires, whereby public or cross-reactive TCRs were removed. Using the MIRA antigens, annotated TCRs were further analysed by specific ORF or by position within an ORF. Breadth was defined as the number of annotated unique rearrangements divided by the total number of unique productive rearrangements, and depth was defined as the summed frequency of the annotated unique rearrangements. Two-sided Wilcoxon rank-sum tests were used to compare TCR breadth between groups. TCRdb provides this immuneACCESS table in a form limited to in-frame rearrangements. Some clones are lacking; in checked studies, under half of them reflect an unresolved V gene, and why the rest are absent is not known. The V and J calls and clone size were taken over from that table, and D and trimming were inferred from the DNA. The sample data list hundreds of thousands of clones, and about nine tenths of these were observed just once. More than 10% of the sample is in the top ten clones.

This sample's treatment or condition label indicates: some 19 received Ad26.COV2.S at low or high dose, single or two shots; roughly 5 received placebo; per-sample allocation not given. Repertoires of vaccine and placebo recipients were sequenced from samples taken on day 63 after the first injection. Cohort 1b enrolled roughly 25 adults aged 18-55 years at a single site in Boston, USA, between 29 July and 7 August 2020. Ad26.COV2.S consisted of a replication-incompetent adenovirus type 26 vector by which a prefusion-stabilized SARS-CoV-2 spike protein from the original Wuhan strain was expressed.

The chain employs TRBV27 and TRBJ2-1, with the D gene too uncertain to name. The sequence was collected from a person aged 18-60 years who received the Ad26.COV2.S COVID-19 vaccine or a placebo. The material sequenced was peripheral blood, taken in a trial of Ad26.COV2.S vaccine versus placebo. The CDR3 region has the sequence CASRTMTSQQFF. At the DNA level, the sequence is TGTGCCAGCAGAACTATGACCTCACAGCAGTTCTTC.